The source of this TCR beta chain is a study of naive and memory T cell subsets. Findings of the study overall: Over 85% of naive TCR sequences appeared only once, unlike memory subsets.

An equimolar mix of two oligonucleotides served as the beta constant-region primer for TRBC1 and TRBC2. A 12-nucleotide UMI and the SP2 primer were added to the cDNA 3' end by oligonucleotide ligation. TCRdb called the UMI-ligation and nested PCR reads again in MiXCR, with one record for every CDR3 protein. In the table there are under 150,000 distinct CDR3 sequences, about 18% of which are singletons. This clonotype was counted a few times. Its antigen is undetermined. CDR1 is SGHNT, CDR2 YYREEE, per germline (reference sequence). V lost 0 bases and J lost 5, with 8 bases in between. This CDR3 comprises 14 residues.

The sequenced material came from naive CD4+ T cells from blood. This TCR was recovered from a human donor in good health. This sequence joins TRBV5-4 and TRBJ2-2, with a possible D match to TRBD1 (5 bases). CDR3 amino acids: CASSLVAGTGELFF. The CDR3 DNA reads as TGTGCCAGCAGCTTGGTGGCAGGGACCGGGGAGCTGTTTTTT.